The following is a T cell receptor beta chain sequence with its context. This sample is part of a study of identifying expanded T cells in peripheral blood. The method was immunoSEQ multiplex PCR; TCRdb's version includes in-frame clones alone and lacks a portion of them. Among some 70,000 clones listed, 85% to 90% were seen once. This CDR3 has 19 amino acids. Losses at the gene ends were 6 bases for V and 3 bases for J; bases not matched to a gene: 23. Germline CDR1 and CDR2: SGHTS and YDEGEE. The chain couples TRBV5-8 to TRBJ2-5, with 7 bases fitting TRBD1. The sequence was collected from a person aged 18 to 69 in good health. Sequenced: blood. CDR3 loop: CASIPLPGGLAFSEETQYF. The CDR3 bases are TGTGCCAGCATCCCCCTCCCAGGGGGTTTGGCGTTTTCGGAAGAGACCCAGTACTTC.